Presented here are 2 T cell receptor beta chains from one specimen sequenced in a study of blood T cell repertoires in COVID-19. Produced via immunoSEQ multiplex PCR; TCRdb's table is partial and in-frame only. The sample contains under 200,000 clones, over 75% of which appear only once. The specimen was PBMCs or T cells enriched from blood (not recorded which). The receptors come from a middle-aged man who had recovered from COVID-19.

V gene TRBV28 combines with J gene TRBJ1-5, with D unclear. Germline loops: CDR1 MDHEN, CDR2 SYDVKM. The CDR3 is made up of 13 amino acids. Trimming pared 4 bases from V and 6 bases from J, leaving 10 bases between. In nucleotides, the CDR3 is TGTGCCAGCAGTTCCTCGGGGATTCAGCCCCAGCATTTT. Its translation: CASSSSGIQPQHF. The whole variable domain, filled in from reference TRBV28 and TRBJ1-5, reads DVKVTQSSRYLVKRTGEKVFLECVQDMDHENMFWYRQDPGLGLRLIYFSYDVKMKEKGDIPEGYSVSREKKERFSLILESASTNQTSMYLCASSSSGIQPQHFGDGTRLSIL.

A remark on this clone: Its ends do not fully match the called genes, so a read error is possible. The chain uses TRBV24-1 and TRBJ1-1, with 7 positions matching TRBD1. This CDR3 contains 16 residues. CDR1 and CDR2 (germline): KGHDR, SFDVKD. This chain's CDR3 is CASRGDRGNARTEAFF. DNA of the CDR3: TGTGCCTCCAGGGGGGACAGAGGTAATGCGCGGACTGAAGCTTTCTTT.